This T cell receptor beta chain is drawn from a study of T-cell reconstitution after alpha-beta-depleted transplantation in children. Findings of the study overall: It was reported that alpha-beta T cells came from several hundred expanded graft clones (about two months after transplant).

It was with unique molecular identifiers that the TCRbeta library was prepared. MiXCR, applied by TCRdb to the PCR reads, yields one record per CDR3 protein. This sample carries 700,000 to 950,000 distinct CDR3 sequences, 15% to 20% of them seen once, and the ten largest clones take just under 5%. V trimming: 0 bases; J trimming: 5 bases; junction bases outside the gene matches: 2. This CDR3 region has 14 residues. Germline V gene sequence: CDR1 SGHRS, CDR2 YFSETQ. This clonotype was detected many times. Its cognate antigen is unknown. The V and J genes are TRBV5-1 and TRBJ2-1, with 7 bases fitting TRBD2. This specimen was PBMCs, mostly from graft donor cells, taken 360 days after TCRalphabeta/CD19-depleted stem cell transplant. The clonotype comes from a male patient under 18 who had a stem cell transplant for acute lymphoblastic leukemia, so the T cells may come from the graft donor. CDR3 DNA: TGCGCCAGCAGCTTGGCGCTAGCGGACAATGAGCAGTTCTTC. It is translated as CASSLALADNEQFF.